Listed below are T cell receptor beta chains from one sample, sequenced in a study of T cell repertoires in cytomegalovirus infection. MiXCR, run by TCRdb on the reads, gives a single entry per CDR3 protein. The sample has around 120,000 distinct CDR3 sequences, 20% to 30% seen once. Their antigens remain unidentified. Material: PBMCs, sequenced either directly or after in vitro stimulation (not recorded which). Receptor source: a human donor in good health (CMV status not recorded). Some clones in this sample may be carry-over from other donors' samples. Both conserved end residues are part of each CDR3. D genes are given only for firm matches. A clone size is listed for some rows: how often the clone was seen (once, few, many), or a class if it is expanded.

V gene: TRBV7-9; J gene: TRBJ1-2; clone size: few; D gene: .; CDR3 DNA: TGTGCCAGCAGCCCAAGGGGGGATAATGGCTACACCTTC; CDR3 protein: CASSPRGDNGYTF
V gene: TRBV6-2/TRBV6-3; J gene: TRBJ1-5; clone size: .; D gene: TRBD1; CDR3 DNA: TGTGCCAGCAGTTACGGGGGACAGGGTGCCGGCGGAGAGCCCCAGCATTTT; CDR3 protein: CASSYGGQGAGGEPQHF
V gene: TRBV7-2; J gene: TRBJ2-1; clone size: many; D gene: .; CDR3 DNA: TGTGCCAGCAGCTTAGCAGCGGGTCGAGGGTACAATGAGCAGTTCTTC; CDR3 protein: CASSLAAGRGYNEQFF
V gene: TRBV7-2; J gene: TRBJ2-3; clone size: many; D gene: TRBD2; CDR3 DNA: TGTGCCAGCAGCTTTTCGCGGGCTAGCGGAAAAGATACGCAGTATTTT; CDR3 protein: CASSFSRASGKDTQYF
V gene: TRBV20-1; J gene: TRBJ2-1; clone size: .; D gene: .; CDR3 DNA: TGCAGTGCTACGCTAACAGTCTACAATGAGCAGTTCTTC; CDR3 protein: CSATLTVYNEQFF
V gene: TRBV6-1; J gene: TRBJ2-7; clone size: many; D gene: TRBD1; CDR3 DNA: TGTGCCACTCAAGGCCCGGGACAGACCTACGAGCAGTACTTC; CDR3 protein: CATQGPGQTYEQYF
V gene: TRBV27; J gene: TRBJ1-1; clone size: .; D gene: .; CDR3 DNA: TGTGCCAGCAGTTCGTACAGTGAAGCTTTCTTT; CDR3 protein: CASSSYSEAFF
V gene: TRBV7-2; J gene: TRBJ2-3; clone size: .; D gene: .; CDR3 DNA: TGTGCCAGCAGCCACCCCGGAAGGACTATGTTCGGTACGCAGTATTTT; CDR3 protein: CASSHPGRTMFGTQYF
V gene: TRBV12-3/TRBV12-4; J gene: TRBJ1-5; clone size: .; D gene: TRBD1; CDR3 DNA: TGTGCCAGCAGTTTTGGGACAGGGGGCAATCAGCCCCAGCATTTT; CDR3 protein: CASSFGTGGNQPQHF
V gene: TRBV2; J gene: TRBJ2-5; clone size: .; D gene: TRBD2; CDR3 DNA: TGTGCCAGCAGTCATGGGACTAGCGGACTCCAAGAGACCCAGTACTTC; CDR3 protein: CASSHGTSGLQETQYF
V gene: TRBV12-3/TRBV12-4; J gene: TRBJ2-7; clone size: .; D gene: TRBD2; CDR3 DNA: TGTGCCAGCAGTCCACCTACTAGCGACTCCTACGAGCAGTACTTC; CDR3 protein: CASSPPTSDSYEQYF
V gene: TRBV7-2; J gene: TRBJ1-1; clone size: many; D gene: .; CDR3 DNA: TGTGCCAGCAGCCGGAACACTGAAGCTTTCTTT; CDR3 protein: CASSRNTEAFF
V gene: TRBV6-6; J gene: TRBJ2-5; clone size: .; D gene: TRBD1; CDR3 DNA: TGTGCCAGCAGTTACATGGACAGGGAACCTCAGTACTTC; CDR3 protein: CASSYMDREPQYF
V gene: TRBV30; J gene: TRBJ2-1; clone size: once; D gene: TRBD2; CDR3 DNA: TGTGCCTGGAGGAGCGGGATCCCGCATGAGCAGTTCTTC; CDR3 protein: CAWRSGIPHEQFF
V gene: TRBV7-2; J gene: TRBJ2-1; clone size: .; D gene: .; CDR3 DNA: TGTGCCAGCAGCCGACAGGTTGGTAGCTACAATGAGCAGTTCTTC; CDR3 protein: CASSRQVGSYNEQFF
V gene: TRBV11-3; J gene: TRBJ2-6; clone size: few; D gene: TRBD2; CDR3 DNA: TGTGCCAGCAGCCCGGGGGGGGCGCATGGGGCCAACGTCCTGACTTTC; CDR3 protein: CASSPGGAHGANVLTF
V gene: TRBV4-1; J gene: TRBJ1-4; clone size: few; D gene: .; CDR3 DNA: TGCGCCAGCAGCCAAGAGGGGGTGGCTAATGAAAAACTGTTTTTT; CDR3 protein: CASSQEGVANEKLFF
V gene: TRBV6-8; J gene: TRBJ2-3; clone size: .; D gene: TRBD2; CDR3 DNA: TGTGCCAGCAGAAGACTAGCGGGAGGCGAAGATACGCAGTATTTT; CDR3 protein: CASRRLAGGEDTQYF
V gene: TRBV2; J gene: TRBJ2-1; clone size: many; D gene: TRBD2; CDR3 DNA: TGTGCCAGCAGTGAAACGGGACTAGCGGGCACCCTTAGTTATGAGCAGTTCTTC; CDR3 protein: CASSETGLAGTLSYEQFF
V gene: TRBV7-2; J gene: TRBJ1-6; clone size: many; D gene: .; CDR3 DNA: TGTGCCAGCAGCTTAGGGGCGGGGGACGGTAATTCACCCCTCCACTTT; CDR3 protein: CASSLGAGDGNSPLHF
V gene: TRBV7-2; J gene: TRBJ2-3; clone size: many; D gene: TRBD1; CDR3 DNA: TGTGCCAGCAGCCCCCAAGGACAGGGGGCAGATACGCAGTATTTT; CDR3 protein: CASSPQGQGADTQYF
V gene: TRBV28; J gene: TRBJ1-3; clone size: .; D gene: .; CDR3 DNA: TGTGCCACCTTTTCTGGCCCGGCAACTGGAAACACCATATATTTT; CDR3 protein: CATFSGPATGNTIYF
V gene: TRBV27; J gene: TRBJ2-3; clone size: few; D gene: TRBD2; CDR3 DNA: TGTGCCAGCAGTTTTCTAGCGGGGGATCCAGATACGCAGTATTTT; CDR3 protein: CASSFLAGDPDTQYF
V gene: TRBV12-3/TRBV12-4; J gene: TRBJ2-2; clone size: .; D gene: .; CDR3 DNA: TGTGCCAGCAGTGCCAGGGGACCGGGTCTGTTTTTT; CDR3 protein: CASSARGPGLFF
V gene: TRBV27; J gene: TRBJ2-7; clone size: .; D gene: .; CDR3 DNA: TGTGCCAGCAGATCTTACTCCTACGAGCAGTACTTC; CDR3 protein: CASRSYSYEQYF
V gene: TRBV20-1; J gene: TRBJ2-7; clone size: few; D gene: .; CDR3 DNA: TGCAGTGCTAGGGGGACACAATCCTACGAGCAGTACTTC; CDR3 protein: CSARGTQSYEQYF
V gene: TRBV7-2; J gene: TRBJ2-1; clone size: many; D gene: TRBD2; CDR3 DNA: TGTGCCAGCAGCTCCTATAGCGGGAGATACAATGAGCAGTTCTTC; CDR3 protein: CASSSYSGRYNEQFF
V gene: TRBV27; J gene: TRBJ2-3; clone size: .; D gene: TRBD2; CDR3 DNA: TGTGCCAGCAATCCTAATGCGGGAGGGCCGAGAACGCAGTATTTT; CDR3 protein: CASNPNAGGPRTQYF
V gene: TRBV6-2/TRBV6-3; J gene: TRBJ2-1; clone size: many; D gene: .; CDR3 DNA: TGTGCCAGCAGCCCCCAATTCCGGGAAGGGCAGCCCTACAATGAGCAGTTCTTC; CDR3 protein: CASSPQFREGQPYNEQFF
V gene: TRBV30; J gene: TRBJ2-5; clone size: .; D gene: TRBD1; CDR3 DNA: TGTGCCTGGAGTGCCGGGACAGGGGGCGTGGAGACCCAGTACTTC; CDR3 protein: CAWSAGTGGVETQYF
V gene: TRBV5-4; J gene: TRBJ2-1; clone size: .; D gene: TRBD1; CDR3 DNA: TGTGCCAGCAGCTTTTCGGGACAGGGATACAATGAGCAGTTCTTC; CDR3 protein: CASSFSGQGYNEQFF
V gene: TRBV9; J gene: TRBJ1-6; clone size: .; D gene: .; CDR3 DNA: TGTGCCAGCAGCGAAAAATCTAATAATTCACCCCTCCACTTT; CDR3 protein: CASSEKSNNSPLHF
V gene: TRBV28; J gene: TRBJ1-5; clone size: .; D gene: .; CDR3 DNA: TGTGCCAGCAGTTATAATCAGCCCCAGCATTTT; CDR3 protein: CASSYNQPQHF
V gene: TRBV7-6; J gene: TRBJ1-1; clone size: few; D gene: TRBD1; CDR3 DNA: TGTGCCAGCAGCCCAGAGGACAGGGGCCTCCTCAGAGACACTGAAGCTTTCTTT; CDR3 protein: CASSPEDRGLLRDTEAFF
V gene: TRBV7-2; J gene: TRBJ1-3; clone size: many; D gene: .; CDR3 DNA: TGTGCCATATCCGGCGGCCTACGCTCTGGAAACACCATATATTTT; CDR3 protein: CAISGGLRSGNTIYF
V gene: TRBV11-3; J gene: TRBJ2-2; clone size: few; D gene: .; CDR3 DNA: TGTGCCAGCAGCCGCGAAGCGACGGGGGAGCTGTTTTTT; CDR3 protein: CASSREATGELFF
V gene: TRBV6-5; J gene: TRBJ1-6; clone size: .; D gene: .; CDR3 DNA: TGTGCCAGCAGTGTGGACGGCAATAATTCACCCCTCCACTTT; CDR3 protein: CASSVDGNNSPLHF
V gene: TRBV12-3/TRBV12-4; J gene: TRBJ2-2; clone size: few; D gene: TRBD2; CDR3 DNA: TGTGCCAGCCCAGCCCTAGCGGGAGCGAACACCGGGGAGCTGTTTTTT; CDR3 protein: CASPALAGANTGELFF
V gene: TRBV6-6; J gene: TRBJ2-1; clone size: .; D gene: .; CDR3 DNA: TGTGCCGAAAGCCGAGGCTACAATGAGCAGTTCTTC; CDR3 protein: CAESRGYNEQFF
V gene: TRBV6-5; J gene: TRBJ2-3; clone size: few; D gene: TRBD2; CDR3 DNA: TGTGCCAGCAGTTATCAAGTAGCGGGGACTAGCACAGATACGCAGTATTTT; CDR3 protein: CASSYQVAGTSTDTQYF
V gene: TRBV9; J gene: TRBJ2-2; clone size: once; D gene: TRBD2; CDR3 DNA: TGTGCCAGCAGCGTAGCTTCTACTAGCGGTATCACCGGGGAGCTGTTTTTT; CDR3 protein: CASSVASTSGITGELFF
V gene: TRBV28; J gene: TRBJ2-6; clone size: .; D gene: TRBD1; CDR3 DNA: TGTGCCAGCAGACAGGGGGTCTCTGGGGCCAACGTCCTGACTTTC; CDR3 protein: CASRQGVSGANVLTF
V gene: TRBV5-1; J gene: TRBJ2-7; clone size: .; D gene: .; CDR3 DNA: TGCGCCAGCAGCCCGGACCCCCCCTACGAGCAGTACTTC; CDR3 protein: CASSPDPPYEQYF
V gene: TRBV5-4; J gene: TRBJ2-5; clone size: .; D gene: TRBD1; CDR3 DNA: TGTGCCAGCAGCTCCCAACGTCAGGGGACAGGACTCGAGACCCAGTACTTC; CDR3 protein: CASSSQRQGTGLETQYF
V gene: TRBV10-3; J gene: TRBJ2-5; clone size: .; D gene: TRBD2; CDR3 DNA: TGTGCCATCAGTGACGTAGCGGGAGGGAAGACCCAGTACTTC; CDR3 protein: CAISDVAGGKTQYF
V gene: TRBV19; J gene: TRBJ2-3; clone size: few; D gene: .; CDR3 DNA: TGTGCCAGTAGACTACAGCCCCGCACAGATACGCAGTATTTT; CDR3 protein: CASRLQPRTDTQYF
V gene: TRBV9; J gene: TRBJ2-4; clone size: few; D gene: .; CDR3 DNA: TGTGCCAGCAGCGTGGGACCCTCCGGCGGTGGAAACATTCAGTACTTC; CDR3 protein: CASSVGPSGGGNIQYF
V gene: TRBV7-2; J gene: TRBJ2-3; clone size: many; D gene: TRBD1; CDR3 DNA: TGTGCCAGCAGCTTAGGGGGCAGGGGGCGAATCTGGGGTAGCACAGATACGCAGTATTTT; CDR3 protein: CASSLGGRGRIWGSTDTQYF
V gene: TRBV20-1; J gene: TRBJ2-1; clone size: few; D gene: TRBD1; CDR3 DNA: TGCAGTGCAACCGGGACAGGGTGGAGAAGCTCCTACAATGAGCAGTTCTTC; CDR3 protein: CSATGTGWRSSYNEQFF
V gene: TRBV7-2; J gene: TRBJ2-4; clone size: many; D gene: TRBD2; CDR3 DNA: TGTGCCAGCAGCCTAGGACTAGCGGGGGGCAAAAACATTCAGTACTTC; CDR3 protein: CASSLGLAGGKNIQYF
V gene: TRBV7-2; J gene: TRBJ2-7; clone size: few; D gene: TRBD2; CDR3 DNA: TGTGCCAGCAGCCGGGGGAGGGCCTACGAGCAGTACTTC; CDR3 protein: CASSRGRAYEQYF
V gene: TRBV11-2; J gene: TRBJ2-2; clone size: few; D gene: .; CDR3 DNA: TGTGCCAGCATCCAGCTGACGGGAGAGCGCACCGGGGAGCTGTTTTTT; CDR3 protein: CASIQLTGERTGELFF
V gene: TRBV6-6; J gene: TRBJ1-2; clone size: many; D gene: .; CDR3 DNA: TGTGCCAGCAGTTACTCGAGATTGGGGGACAACTATGGCTACACCTTC; CDR3 protein: CASSYSRLGDNYGYTF
V gene: TRBV7-2; J gene: TRBJ2-1; clone size: few; D gene: .; CDR3 DNA: TGTGCCAGCAGCTCCCCGACCCCTAGCTGGTCCTACAATGAGCAGTTCTTC; CDR3 protein: CASSSPTPSWSYNEQFF
V gene: TRBV7-9; J gene: TRBJ2-1; clone size: few; D gene: TRBD2; CDR3 DNA: TGTGCCAGCATATCTGGGGGACTAGCGGGTGAGCAGTTCTTC; CDR3 protein: CASISGGLAGEQFF
V gene: TRBV14; J gene: TRBJ1-1; clone size: few; D gene: .; CDR3 DNA: TGTGCCAGCAGCCATTTAGGGGTGTACACTGAAGCTTTCTTT; CDR3 protein: CASSHLGVYTEAFF
V gene: TRBV6-2/TRBV6-3; J gene: TRBJ2-5; clone size: .; D gene: TRBD2; CDR3 DNA: TGTGCCAGCAGTTACGGAGCTAGCGGGTTAAGCGAGACCCAGTACTTC; CDR3 protein: CASSYGASGLSETQYF